One and the same sample provided the 7 T cell receptor beta chains below, sequenced in a study of early stage breast cancer tumors (dated by TCRdb to between 2016 and 2019). Libraries came from the immunoSEQ multiplex PCR assay. TCRdb provides this immuneACCESS table in a form limited to in-frame rearrangements. Some clones are lacking; in checked studies, under half of them reflect an unresolved V gene, and why the rest are absent is not known. The sample table shows 30,000 or so clones, and under 75% are seen once. The top ten clones comprise 33% of the sample. Sequencing was done on a sample of blood. The receptors were sampled from a person aged 45 to 59 with breast cancer.

The DNA of the CDR3 is TGCGCCAGCAGTGTAAGTTGGGGCGGGACAGGGGGAGTCCTAGCCAAAAACATTCAGTACTTC. This gives the protein CASSVSWGGTGGVLAKNIQYF. This chain joins TRBV10-1 and TRBJ2-4, with 11 bases fitting TRBD1. The trim removed 4 bases at V and 0 bases at J, leaving 17 bases unmatched. The CDR3 totals 21 residues. Germline V gives CDR1 WNHNN, CDR2 SYGVQD (reference sequence).

The rearrangement uses TRBV5-6 and TRBJ1-2; weak D call: TRBD1 (5 bases). V was trimmed by 3 bases and J by 4 bases, leaving 16 bases between them. This CDR3 region has 15 residues. In germline, CDR1 is SGHDT, CDR2 YYEEEE. The DNA of the CDR3 is TGTGCCAGCAGCTCCCGGACCGCCCAGGGCTATGGCTACACCTTC. It encodes CASSSRTAQGYGYTF.

V gene TRBV9 combines with J gene TRBJ2-3; TRBD2 agrees at 7 bases. The CDR3 covers 13 residues. CDR1 is SGDLS and CDR2 is YYNGEE in the germline V gene. V lost 4 bases to trimming and J lost 4 bases; unmatched junction nucleotides: 3. Here the CDR3 reads CASSFLAADTQYF. The DNA for the CDR3 is TGTGCCAGCAGCTTCCTAGCGGCAGATACGCAGTATTTT.

The chain has TRBV29-1 and TRBJ2-5, with D perhaps matching TRBD2 (5 bases). This CDR3 is built from 12 residues. V shed 3 bases and J shed 5 bases, with 10 bases lying between them. CDR1 and CDR2 from the germline V gene are SQVTM and ANQGSEA. For the CDR3, the DNA is TGCAGCGTTGAGTCGGGATCGGAGACCCAGTACTTC. Protein sequence: CSVESGSETQYF.

V is TRBV4-1 and J is TRBJ2-5; no reliable D call. V lost 8 bases, J lost 5 bases, and 21 bases lay in between. The CDR3 extends over 15 amino acids. The germline V gene has CDR1 MGHRA and CDR2 YSYEKL. CDR3 nucleotide sequence: TGCGCCAGCGCCCCGCAGCCCGGTGTACTGGAGACCCAGTACTTC. Translation gives CASAPQPGVLETQYF.

The chain recombines TRBV7-2 with TRBJ2-7; 8 bases map to TRBD2. CDR1 and CDR2 (germline): SGHTA, FQGNSA. This CDR3 region has 13 residues. V was pared by 10 bases and J by 1 base, with 6 bases of the junction left unmatched. The CDR3 bases are TGTGCCACTAAACGGGGGGGGTCCTACGAGCAGTACTTC. The encoded protein is CATKRGGSYEQYF.

This chain joins TRBV20-1 and TRBJ1-2; weak D call: TRBD1 (5 bases). This CDR3 spans 11 amino acids. The germline CDR1 and CDR2 sequences are DFQATT and SNEGSKA (reference sequence). With 6 bases removed from V and 8 bases from J, the gap between germline ends came to 13 bases. The CDR3 bases are TGCAGTGCGGCCCAGGGTCTGGGCTACACCTTC. Translating it yields CSAAQGLGYTF.